The rows below give T cell receptor beta chains drawn from one sample of a study of cytomegalovirus exposure and HLA in healthy donors. The table came from immunoSEQ multiplex PCR; TCRdb's copy has only in-frame clones and leaves some out. In total, the table holds about 140,000 clones. Sequencing input: PBMCs. Receptor source: a male donor in good health and CMV-seronegative. The CDR3 runs from the conserved cysteine through the conserved F or W. The order of the fields is V gene, J gene, CDR3 protein.

TRBV6-5	TRBJ2-3	CASSYMGLAGADTQYF
TRBV7-2	TRBJ2-7	CASSLDGGYSYEQYF
TRBV4-1	TRBJ2-7	CASSQEGQSSFFEQYF
TRBV6-1	TRBJ1-5	CASSEAASGGLGQPQHF
TRBV11-2	TRBJ1-5	CASSPTGATNQPQHF
TRBV9	TRBJ2-7	CASSVRDRGYEQYF
TRBV29-1	TRBJ1-2	CSVDTYSHGYTF
TRBV25-1	TRBJ2-4	CASSEGLAGGAKNIQYF
TRBV27	TRBJ2-7	CASSFGQGAGEQYF
TRBV6-5	TRBJ2-2	CASSSGSGTGELFF
TRBV30	TRBJ1-4	CAWRGSTEKLFF
TRBV6-1	TRBJ1-5	CASQEDQPQHF
TRBV15	TRBJ1-5	CATSSRQGVGNQPQHF
TRBV6-5	TRBJ2-7	CASSLSGTLSWEQYF
TRBV19	TRBJ1-1	CASSTDRGNLVNTEAFF
TRBV28	TRBJ1-1	CASSPQWGNTEAFF
TRBV9	TRBJ1-6	CASSVDQGEGSPLHF
TRBV6-5	TRBJ2-3	CASSYSTSGNTDTQYF
TRBV27	TRBJ2-2	CASSLIGGSGTGELFF
TRBV4-3	TRBJ2-5	CASSQLTGGEETQYF
TRBV27	TRBJ2-1	CASSLSPGSSYNEQFF
TRBV9	TRBJ1-6	CASSVAGTGGNSPLHF
TRBV7-8	TRBJ1-1	CASSLQGAGNTEAFF